Following are 32 T cell receptor beta chains from one sample sequenced in a study of cytomegalovirus exposure and HLA in healthy donors. In the PCR, 60 Vbeta and 13 Jbeta primers were used. TCRdb keeps only in-frame clones here, not all; method: immunoSEQ multiplex PCR. This sample has 75,000 or so clones; approximately 74% occur once, and the top ten carry about 24%. The sequencing input was PBMCs. The receptors stem from a woman in her 30s in good health and CMV-seropositive.

In its sample, this clone was seen once. The chain has TRBV5-4 and TRBJ2-5, with D uncertain. Germline CDR1 is SGHNT and CDR2 is YYREEE (reference sequence). V shed 7 bases and J shed 3 bases, with 13 bases lying between them. The CDR3 consists of 13 residues. The CDR3 loop reads CASAREVEETQYF. The DNA of the CDR3 is TGTGCCAGCGCAAGAGAGGTGGAAGAGACCCAGTACTTC.

This rearrangement joins TRBV7-6 to TRBJ2-2, with 7 nucleotides matching TRBD2. CDR3 length: 15 residues. Looked up from germline, CDR1 is SGHVS and CDR2 is FNYEAQ. V was pared by 0 bases and J by 4 bases, with 2 bases of the junction left unmatched. The CDR3 loop is CASSLAGGATGELFF. The CDR3 DNA reads as TGTGCCAGCAGCTTAGCGGGAGGGGCCACCGGGGAGCTGTTTTTT.

V is TRBV7-9 and J is TRBJ1-2, with D uncertain. V lost 0 bases and J lost 4, with 9 bases in between. The CDR3 sequence is 14 residues long. Germline CDR1 reads SEHNR; CDR2 reads FQNEAQ (reference sequence). The chain's CDR3 is CASSLALSRYGYTF. DNA for the CDR3: TGTGCCAGCAGCTTAGCGTTGAGCCGCTATGGCTACACCTTC.

The V gene is TRBV7-7, the J gene TRBJ2-2, with a tentative D call TRBD2 (6 bases). Trimming cost V 1 base and J 5 bases, with 11 bases left between them. Germline V gene data show CDR1 as SSHAT and CDR2 as FNYEAQ (reference sequence). The CDR3 has 15 amino acids. The CDR3 is CASSLGLARTGELFF. CDR3 DNA sequence: TGTGCCAGCAGCTTAGGTCTAGCGCGTACCGGGGAGCTGTTTTTT.

The V gene is TRBV10-1, the J gene TRBJ2-2; 7 nucleotides match TRBD1. The CDR3 has 15 residues. V lost 4 bases and J lost 1; bases outside the gene matches: 3. Looked up from germline, CDR1 is WNHNN and CDR2 is SYGVQD (reference sequence). CDR3 sequence: CASSVGTENTGELFF. The CDR3 DNA sequence: TGCGCCAGCAGTGTGGGGACAGAGAACACCGGGGAGCTGTTTTTT.

This clone occurred once. The V gene is TRBV6-6, the J gene TRBJ2-7; 11 nucleotides line up with TRBD1. Unmatched junction bases numbered 6, after V lost 5 bases and J lost 3 bases. This CDR3 is 15 amino acids long. Germline CDR1 and CDR2: MNHNY and SVGAGI (reference sequence). The CDR3 nucleotides read TGTGCCAGCAGTCCCCGGGACAGGGGGAACTACGAGCAGTACTTC. Its translation: CASSPRDRGNYEQYF.

The chain recombines TRBV7-6 with TRBJ2-2, with 7 bases fitting TRBD2. V dropped 7 bases and J dropped 2; count of bases not matched to a gene: 10. There are 16 residues in the CDR3. From germline, CDR1 is SGHVS and CDR2 FNYEAQ. Written as DNA, the CDR3 is TGTGCCAGCACCGGGCGCCTAGCGGATAACACCGGGGAGCTGTTTTTT. This codes for CASTGRLADNTGELFF.

The CDR3: CASSPRRGEGPDTQYF. CDR3 nucleotide sequence: TGTGCCAGCAGCCCCCGGAGGGGGGAGGGCCCGGATACGCAGTATTTT. V and J are TRBV7-9 and TRBJ2-3, with TRBD2 as a possible D gene (7 bases). The V gene lost 5 bases and the J gene lost 6 bases, with 21 bases spanning the gap. The CDR3 is 16 residues long. Germline V lookup: CDR1 SEHNR, CDR2 FQNEAQ (reference sequence).

The V call is TRBV5-6, the J call TRBJ2-7, with no clear D. Trimming removed 4 bases at V and 3 bases at J, with 5 bases between. Germline lookup yields CDR1 SGHDT and CDR2 YYEEEE. This CDR3 has 11 residues. The CDR3 region has the DNA TGTGCCAGCAGCCCCAACTACGAGCAGTACTTC. Residues: CASSPNYEQYF.

The chain couples TRBV5-1 to TRBJ2-7; D ambiguous. The CDR3 sequence is 14 residues long. Trimming stripped 0 bases from V and 0 bases from J, with 7 bases between. Germline CDR1 SGHRS, CDR2 YFSETQ. The CDR3 bases are TGCGCCAGCAGCTTGGTGCGGCCCTCCTACGAGCAGTACTTC. Protein sequence: CASSLVRPSYEQYF.

In its sample, this clone was seen a few times. This rearrangement joins TRBV28 to TRBJ1-1, with D hard to call. V gave up 6 bases and J gave up 11 bases, with 19 bases separating them. The germline CDR1 and CDR2 sequences are MDHEN and SYDVKM. CDR3 length: 13 amino acids. CDR3 nucleotides: TGTGCCAGCAGGGTACATAGCGGGCCCAGGGCTTTCTTT. This translates into CASRVHSGPRAFF.

The J gene is TRBJ1-2, the V gene TRBV30; no firm D call. The CDR3 covers 13 residues. Trimming took 6 bases from V and 4 from J, leaving 15 bases between them. CDR1 is GTSNPN, CDR2 SVGIG, per germline (reference sequence). CDR3 protein: CACRDNTLYGYTF. The DNA for the CDR3 is TGTGCCTGCAGAGACAACACTCTCTATGGCTACACCTTC.

The rearrangement links TRBV2 to TRBJ2-6; 10 bases map to TRBD1. The J segment lost 0 bases and the V segment lost 5 bases, leaving 7 bases of the junction unmatched. Germline CDR1 is SNHLY and CDR2 is FYNNEI. The CDR3 totals 18 residues. The DNA for the CDR3 is TGTGCCAGCAGTCCAGACAGGGGGCGCATCTCTGGGGCCAACGTCCTGACTTTC. Its translation: CASSPDRGRISGANVLTF.

The rearrangement uses TRBV30 and TRBJ2-7; D remains ambiguous. The ends were cut back, 2 bases at V and 4 bases at J, with 9 bases in the middle. This CDR3 is 12 amino acids long. Germline CDR1 GTSNPN, CDR2 SVGIG (reference sequence). CDR3 protein: CAWSSYSYEQYF. CDR3 DNA sequence: TGTGCCTGGAGTTCTTATTCTTACGAGCAGTACTTC.

This clone occurred once. The V call is TRBV30, the J call TRBJ1-1; D unresolved. This CDR3 contains 13 residues. Germline CDR1 GTSNPN, CDR2 SVGIG (reference sequence). The ends were cut back, 1 base at V and 5 bases at J, with 11 bases in the middle. The CDR3 is CAWSELRDTEAFF. The CDR3 DNA reads as TGTGCCTGGAGTGAACTCCGGGATACTGAAGCTTTCTTT.

The chain combines TRBV20-1 with TRBJ2-3; D gene uncertain. Germline V gives CDR1 DFQATT, CDR2 SNEGSKA (reference sequence). Trimming cost V 3 bases and J 6 bases, with 4 bases left between them. The CDR3 spans 10 residues. The CDR3 DNA is TGCAGTGCTAGCCGGGATACGCAGTATTTT. It codes for CSASRDTQYF.

This sequence joins TRBV7-9 and TRBJ2-1; maybe TRBD2 (6 bases). The CDR3 is made up of 14 amino acids. CDR1 is SEHNR, CDR2 FQNEAQ, per germline (reference sequence). Trimming took off 3 bases at V and 5 bases at J, with 11 bases between the two ends. The CDR3 region is CASSFGGQNNEQFF. The DNA of the CDR3 is TGTGCCAGCAGCTTTGGAGGGCAAAACAATGAGCAGTTCTTC.

The gene calls are TRBV4-3 and TRBJ2-3; tentatively, D is TRBD1 (5 bases). V lost 3 bases, J lost 6 bases, and 10 bases lay in between. From germline, CDR1 is LGHNA and CDR2 YSLEER. There are 13 residues in the CDR3. The CDR3 DNA sequence: TGCGCCAGCAGCCATCCCAAGGGGGATACGCAGTATTTT. It is translated as CASSHPKGDTQYF.

The chain is built from TRBV7-6 and TRBJ2-2; the D gene is possibly TRBD2 (5 bases). In germline, CDR1 is SGHVS, CDR2 FNYEAQ. The CDR3 is 13 amino acids. Trimming shortened V by 6 bases and J by 6 bases, and 11 bases separated the two germline ends. The CDR3, as DNA: TGTGCCAGCAGTCGGGGTGTATCCGGGGAGCTGTTTTTT. It codes for CASSRGVSGELFF.

The chain links TRBV5-6 to TRBJ1-5; 7 positions match TRBD1. Germline V lookup: CDR1 SGHDT, CDR2 YYEEEE. V lost 4 bases to trimming and J lost 5 bases; unmatched junction nucleotides: 3. The CDR3 runs to 13 residues. The CDR3 region has the DNA TGTGCCAGCAGCCCCAGGGGGGATCAGCCCCAGCATTTT. This gives the protein CASSPRGDQPQHF.

The genes are TRBV7-8 and TRBJ2-7; unclear D gene. From germline, CDR1 is SGHVS and CDR2 FQNEAQ. The CDR3 is made up of 12 amino acids. The V end was cut by 6 bases, the J end by 2 bases, with 8 bases between. The CDR3 loop reads CASRQVPYEQYF. The DNA of the CDR3 is TGTGCCAGCAGACAAGTCCCCTACGAGCAGTACTTC.

CDR3: CASSYTPSYNEQFF. Here the CDR3 DNA reads TGTGCCAGCAGCTACACCCCCAGTTACAATGAGCAGTTCTTC. The chain joins TRBV11-2 to TRBJ2-1; D remains unclear. The CDR3 extends over 14 amino acids. Germline V gene data show CDR1 as SGHAT and CDR2 as FQNNGV. Trimming removed 4 bases at V and 4 bases at J, with 11 bases between.

This clone was picked up a small number of times. J is TRBJ1-1 and V is TRBV5-1; D is uncertain. Germline CDR1 reads SGHRS; CDR2 reads YFSETQ. Trimming shortened V by 4 bases and J by 3 bases, and 10 bases separated the two germline ends. The CDR3 contains 13 residues. The CDR3 coding sequence is TGCGCCAGCAGCCGCCTCCGGGACACTGAAGCTTTCTTT. This encodes CASSRLRDTEAFF.

Only a few counts were recorded for this clone. This chain uses TRBV18 with TRBJ1-5; D is ambiguous. Trimming stripped 3 bases from V and 8 bases from J, with 11 bases between. CDR3 size: 13 residues. CDR1 is KGHSH and CDR2 is LQKENI in the germline V gene. CDR3 protein: CASSPIHGEPQHF. The CDR3 DNA is TGTGCCAGCTCACCGATCCACGGGGAGCCCCAGCATTTT.

CDR3 protein: CAWSREQAFF. CDR3 DNA: TGTGCCTGGAGTCGTGAGCAAGCTTTCTTT. The rearrangement links TRBV30 to TRBJ1-1; no clear D gene. The CDR3 covers 10 residues. Trimming stripped 2 bases from V and 9 bases from J, with 7 bases between. Per the germline V gene, CDR1 is GTSNPN and CDR2 is SVGIG (reference sequence).

This chain uses TRBV7-2 with TRBJ1-5; a possible D gene is TRBD1 (6 bases). The germline V gene has CDR1 SGHTA and CDR2 FQGNSA. This CDR3 has 15 amino acids. The V end lost 1 base, the J end lost 5 bases, and 12 bases lay between the germline ends. CDR3 sequence reads: CASSLESRGDQPQHF. The CDR3 DNA is TGTGCCAGCAGCTTAGAGAGCAGGGGTGATCAGCCCCAGCATTTT.

The chain combines TRBV4-1 with TRBJ1-2, with D possibly matching TRBD1 (6 bases). The germline V gene encodes CDR1 MGHRA and CDR2 YSYEKL. This CDR3 comprises 14 residues. The V end lost 2 bases, the J end lost 14 bases, and 21 bases lay between the germline ends. The chain's CDR3 is CASSQILGHPLVTF. In DNA, the CDR3 is TGCGCCAGCAGCCAAATTTTGGGACACCCGCTGGTGACCTTC.

V is TRBV7-9 and J is TRBJ1-4; weak D call: TRBD1 (6 bases). Per germline, CDR1 SEHNR and CDR2 FQNEAQ (reference sequence). This CDR3 comprises 14 residues. Trimming took 3 bases from V and 8 from J, leaving 13 bases between them. CDR3 sequence reads: CASSFTGIGEKLFF. CDR3 coding DNA: TGTGCCAGCAGCTTCACAGGGATCGGGGAAAAACTGTTTTTT. Complete variable domain (other parts from reference TRBV7-9 and TRBJ1-4): DTGVSQNPRHKITKRGQNVTFRCDPISEHNRLYWYRQTLGQGPEFLTYFQNEAQLEKSRLLSDRFSAERPKGSFSTLEIQRTEQGDSAMYLCASSFTGIGEKLFFGSGTQLSVL.

The chain combines TRBV30 with TRBJ2-2; possible D gene TRBD2, 5 bases. Per germline, CDR1 GTSNPN and CDR2 SVGIG (reference sequence). The CDR3 is made up of 12 amino acids. Trimming took 7 bases from V and 6 from J, leaving 12 bases between them. This CDR3 reads CASFSEAGELFF. The CDR3, as DNA: TGTGCCTCCTTTTCGGAGGCCGGGGAGCTGTTTTTT. The whole variable domain, filled in from reference TRBV30 and TRBJ2-2, reads SQTIHQWPATLVQPVGSPLSLECTVEGTSNPNLYWYRQAAGRGLQLLFYSVGIGQISSEVPQNLSASRPQDRQFILSSKKLLLSDSGFYLCASFSEAGELFFGEGSRLTVL.

This chain uses TRBV6-5 with TRBJ2-3; 8 positions agree with TRBD2. Per germline, CDR1 MNHEY and CDR2 SVGAGI. There are 15 residues in the CDR3. V lost 6 bases, J lost 5 bases, and 10 bases stayed unmatched. CDR3 bases: TGTGCCAGCAGCCGACTAGCGATAGAGGGAGATACGCAGTATTTT. Translation: CASSRLAIEGDTQYF.

The gene calls are TRBV30 and TRBJ1-1; D not certain. The V gene's germline CDR1 is GTSNPN and CDR2 SVGIG (reference sequence). The CDR3 runs 14 residues. The ends were cut back, 4 bases at V and 4 bases at J, with 16 bases in the middle. CDR3 DNA: TGTGCCTGGACCCGTTGGAGCCTTTTCACTGAAGCTTTCTTT. It yields the protein CAWTRWSLFTEAFF.

V usage is TRBV18 and J usage is TRBJ1-3; unclear D gene. Trimming stripped 2 bases from V and 0 bases from J, with 11 bases between. From germline, CDR1 is KGHSH and CDR2 LQKENI. The CDR3 has 16 amino acids. CDR3 sequence reads: CASSPSPQRSGNTIYF. CDR3 coding DNA: TGTGCCAGCTCACCAAGCCCCCAGCGCTCTGGAAACACCATATATTTT.